These 18 T cell receptor beta chains were sequenced from one sample in a study of blood T cell repertoires in COVID-19. Sequenced by immunoSEQ multiplex PCR; TCRdb stores in-frame clones only, minus some. The sample lists about 110,000 clones; approximately 82% were seen once. The sample consisted of peripheral blood. These receptors all stem from a woman older than 75 with acute or convalescent COVID-19.

V usage is TRBV14 and J usage is TRBJ2-2; D is possibly TRBD1 (6 bases). The V end lost 1 base, the J end lost 4 bases, and 10 bases lay between the germline ends. The germline V gene has CDR1 SGHDN and CDR2 FVKESK. The CDR3 has 15 amino acids. The CDR3 region has the DNA TGTGCCAGCAGCCAAGTGGGGGCGAGCACCGGGGAGCTGTTTTTT. This gives the protein CASSQVGASTGELFF.

Concerning this clone: One end of the junction fails to match germline, which may point to a read error. The chain employs TRBV11-2 and TRBJ2-7; TRBD1 agrees at 8 bases. Germline CDR1 is SGHAT and CDR2 is FQNNGV. The CDR3 extends over 12 amino acids. CDR3 loop: CASSLGRDRRDF. The DNA of the CDR3 is TGTGCCAGCAGCTTGGGCCGGGACAGGCGCGACTTC.

V gene TRBV6-2 or TRBV6-3 combines with J gene TRBJ2-7; a possible D gene is TRBD1 (6 bases). Germline V gene sequence: CDR1 MNHEY, CDR2 SVGEGT. V was cut by 1 base and J by 0 bases, with 7 bases left in between. The CDR3 loop spans 14 amino acids. CDR3 nucleotide sequence: TGTGCCAGCAGTTACTGGGACAACTCCTACGAGCAGTACTTC. Amino acids: CASSYWDNSYEQYF.

The V gene is TRBV19, the J gene TRBJ2-3; D may be TRBD1 (5 bases). V was trimmed by 3 bases and J by 5 bases, leaving 12 bases between them. Per the germline V gene, CDR1 is LNHDA and CDR2 is SQIVND (reference sequence). The CDR3 loop spans 14 amino acids. The CDR3 DNA is TGTGCCAGTAGTATGAGCAGGGCTCAAGATACGCAGTATTTT. The encoded protein is CASSMSRAQDTQYF. Full variable domain (missing parts from reference TRBV19 and TRBJ2-3): DGGITQSPKYLFRKEGQNVTLSCEQNLNHDAMYWYRQDPGQGLRLIYYSQIVNDFQKGDIAEGYSVSREKKESFPLTVTSAQKNPTAFYLCASSMSRAQDTQYFGPGTRLTVL.

V gene TRBV3-1 (or the pseudogene TRBV3-2) combines with J gene TRBJ2-2; TRBD2 agrees at 7 bases. The CDR3 length is 15 residues. Germline assignment: CDR1 LGHDT and CDR2 YNNKEL (reference sequence). With V trimmed by 4 bases and J by 2 bases, 4 bases remained unmatched. CDR3 in amino acids: CASSRSGANTGELFF. As DNA, the CDR3 is TGTGCCAGCAGCCGGAGCGGGGCAAACACCGGGGAGCTGTTTTTT.

This clone was seen once. This chain links TRBV15 with TRBJ2-1; TRBD2 matches 11 bases. The ends lost 0 bases at V and 8 bases at J; junction bases unmatched: 6. This CDR3 has 16 residues. Germline values: CDR1 LNHNV, CDR2 YYDKDF (reference sequence). CDR3 sequence reads: CATSRDRSGGADEQFF. CDR3 in DNA: TGTGCCACCAGCAGAGATCGTAGCGGGGGGGCTGATGAGCAGTTCTTC.

The V call is TRBV10-3, the J call TRBJ2-7, with 12 positions matching TRBD2. The length of the CDR3 is 14 residues. From germline, CDR1 is ENHRY and CDR2 SYGVKD. V lost 8 bases to trimming and J lost 5 bases; unmatched junction nucleotides: 7. CDR3 nucleotide sequence: TGTGCCATCGGTAGACTAGCGGGAGCGGACGAGCAGTACTTC. Protein: CAIGRLAGADEQYF.

The chain couples TRBV6-5 to TRBJ2-2; 8 positions match TRBD2. With 4 bases clipped from V and 7 bases from J, the junction kept 8 bases outside the gene matches. The CDR3 spans 15 residues. From germline, CDR1 is MNHEY and CDR2 SVGAGI. The chain's CDR3 is CASSSGLAGIGELFF. CDR3 in DNA: TGTGCCAGCAGTTCTGGACTAGCTGGTATCGGGGAGCTGTTTTTT.

The V and J genes are TRBV5-1 and TRBJ1-3, with D possibly TRBD1 on 5 matching bases. V lost 1 base to trimming and J lost 1 base, with 6 bases between them. The CDR3 totals 14 residues. Per germline, CDR1 SGHRS and CDR2 YFSETQ. CDR3 residues: CASSLTGSGNTIYF. The CDR3 bases are TGCGCCAGCAGCTTGACAGGATCTGGAAACACCATATATTTT. Combining the CDR3 with reference TRBV5-1 and TRBJ1-3 gives the whole variable domain KAGVTQTPRYLIKTRGQQVTLSCSPISGHRSVSWYQQTPGQGLQFLFEYFSETQRNKGNFPGRFSGRQFSNSRSEMNVSTLELGDSALYLCASSLTGSGNTIYFGEGSWLTVV.

The rearrangement uses TRBV2 and TRBJ1-1; the D gene is possibly TRBD1 (6 bases). The CDR3 has 15 residues. Looked up from germline, CDR1 is SNHLY and CDR2 is FYNNEI. V lost 8 bases and J lost 4, with 20 bases in between. This CDR3 reads CASCFGGGHVTEAFF. As DNA, the CDR3 is TGTGCCAGCTGTTTCGGCGGGGGGCATGTCACTGAAGCTTTCTTT.

The chain is built from TRBV5-6 and TRBJ1-1; tentatively, D is TRBD1 (5 bases). Germline assignment: CDR1 SGHDT and CDR2 YYEEEE. Trimming removed 4 bases from V and 8 bases from J, with 12 bases in between. The length of the CDR3 is 12 residues. In DNA, the CDR3 is TGTGCCAGCAGCAGGGGCCAGGACGAAGCTTTCTTT. It translates to CASSRGQDEAFF.

This clone has only a few counts. The genes are TRBV6-5 and TRBJ2-1, with 7 bases fitting TRBD2. J lost 6 bases, V lost 1 base, and 9 bases had no gene match. Germline CDR1 reads MNHEY; CDR2 reads SVGAGI. The length of the CDR3 is 16 residues. CDR3 sequence (DNA): TGTGCCAGCAGTTACTTGCCTAGCGGCCCTAGCAATGAGCAGTTCTTC. Protein sequence: CASSYLPSGPSNEQFF.

The chain employs TRBV7-2 and TRBJ1-2; TRBD1 agrees at 9 bases. In germline, CDR1 is SGHTA, CDR2 FQGNSA. J was trimmed by 6 bases and V by 3 bases; bases with no gene match: 5. The CDR3 is made up of 14 amino acids. The CDR3 nucleotides read TGTGCCAGCAGCTTCCGGACAGGGGACGATGGCTACACCTTC. Protein product: CASSFRTGDDGYTF.

The sample holds a few counts of this clone. V gene TRBV6-2 or TRBV6-3 combines with J gene TRBJ1-5, with TRBD1 as a possible D gene (5 bases). Germline V gene data show CDR1 as MNHEY and CDR2 as SVGEGT. Deletions cut 3 bases from V and 7 bases from J, with 19 bases between. The CDR3 loop spans 16 amino acids. CDR3 region: CASSYSLWGEGQPQHF. CDR3 nucleotide sequence: TGTGCCAGCAGTTATTCCCTTTGGGGGGAAGGACAGCCCCAGCATTTT.

The chain combines TRBV6-6 with TRBJ1-1; D remains unclear. The CDR3 runs 13 residues. From germline, CDR1 is MNHNY and CDR2 SVGAGI (reference sequence). V was cut by 4 bases and J by 3 bases, with 9 bases left in between. CDR3 sequence (DNA): TGTGCCAGCAGTTTGTACAGAGACACTGAAGCTTTCTTT. Its translation: CASSLYRDTEAFF.

The CDR3: CASSLFDRHTGELFF. As DNA, the CDR3 is TGTGCCAGCAGCCTATTCGACAGGCACACCGGGGAGCTGTTTTTT. The V gene is TRBV6-5, the J gene TRBJ2-2; TRBD1 is a possible D gene (6 bases). CDR1 is MNHEY, CDR2 SVGAGI, per germline. The V end lost 6 bases, the J end lost 3 bases, and 14 bases lay between the germline ends. The CDR3 sequence is 15 residues long.

The genes are TRBV7-2 and TRBJ1-3; D unclear. The CDR3 is made up of 13 amino acids. Between the trimmed V and J ends, which lost 5 bases and 8 bases, there was a span of 13 bases. Germline lookup yields CDR1 SGHTA and CDR2 FQGNSA. The CDR3 here is CASSPSAADTIYF. CDR3 DNA sequence: TGTGCCAGCAGCCCCAGTGCGGCGGACACCATATATTTT.

The V gene is TRBV7-2, the J gene TRBJ2-5; D is perhaps TRBD2 (6 bases). Germline-derived CDR1 and CDR2 are SGHTA and FQGNSA. V gave up 1 base and J gave up 4 bases, with 19 bases separating them. The length of the CDR3 is 17 residues. The CDR3 loop is CASSLGPGPTRGETQYF. The CDR3 coding sequence is TGTGCCAGCAGCTTAGGACCGGGACCGACTAGAGGAGAGACCCAGTACTTC.